Listed here are 23 T cell receptor beta chains from one sample, sequenced in a study of post-analysis software for immune sequencing data (dated by TCRdb to the mid-2010s). General conclusions and limits of the study: Patients showed significantly higher frequencies than controls for roughly five TRBV segments, among them TRBV5-6, TRBV5-1 and TRBV20-1.

The protocol used for the library was PCR. The data were produced on an Illumina HiSeq 2500. Unique molecular identifiers were incorporated into TCR beta cDNA libraries to reduce PCR and sequencing biases. In TCRdb, the public reads were trimmed at Q25 with fastp and aligned with MiXCR, with productive beta chains retained. Every entry covers one CDR3 protein and lists the most common genes and DNA from its rows. The sample data list 450,000 or so distinct CDR3 sequences, and over 35% of these were observed just once. The ten largest account for around 10% of the sample. For these TCRs, the target antigens are not known. The sequenced sample consisted of blood. These receptors were obtained from a girl aged 5-17 years with multiple sclerosis.

This clonotype was seen only once. The J gene is TRBJ2-1, the V gene TRBV5-1; 9 bases agree with TRBD2. The CDR3 spans 14 residues. CDR1 SGHRS and CDR2 YFSETQ come from the germline V gene. The junction had 4 bases not matched to a gene; V was cut back by 2 bases and J by 7 bases. This CDR3 is CASSFAGGQNEQFF. In nucleotides, the CDR3 is TGCGCCAGCAGCTTCGCGGGAGGGCAGAATGAGCAGTTCTTC.

V is TRBV27 and J is TRBJ2-1, with D perhaps matching TRBD2 (6 bases). The CDR3 spans 13 residues. The V end lost 5 bases, the J end lost 10 bases, and 15 bases lay between the germline ends. Germline V lookup: CDR1 MNHEY, CDR2 SMNVEV (reference sequence). For the CDR3, the DNA is TGTGCCAGCAGTCGGGGACTCCTAAGGGAGCAGTTCTTC. Encoded protein: CASSRGLLREQFF.

The sample holds a few counts of this clonotype. The V and J genes are TRBV29-1 and TRBJ1-2, with TRBD1 as a possible D gene (5 bases). This CDR3 contains 13 residues. Between the trimmed V and J ends, which lost 5 bases and 8 bases, there was a span of 18 bases. Germline V gives CDR1 SQVTM, CDR2 ANQGSEA. The CDR3 sequence is CSVSGLQGEGYTF. The CDR3, as DNA: TGCAGCGTTTCAGGTTTGCAGGGAGAAGGCTACACCTTC.

The chain recombines TRBV11-2 with TRBJ2-3; 13 nucleotides line up with TRBD2. The CDR3 is 20 amino acids. In germline, CDR1 is SGHAT, CDR2 FQNNGV. V was clipped by 0 bases and J by 2 bases; unmatched bases: 11. The CDR3 here is CASSLDGLAGAIHVTDTQYF. CDR3 DNA sequence: TGTGCCAGCAGCTTAGACGGACTAGCGGGAGCCATTCATGTCACAGATACGCAGTATTTT. Supplemented by reference TRBV11-2 and TRBJ2-3, the full variable domain reads EAGVAQSPRYKIIEKRQSVAFWCNPISGHATLYWYQQILGQGPKLLIQFQNNGVVDDSQLPKDRFSAERLKGVDSTLKIQPAKLEDSAVYLCASSLDGLAGAIHVTDTQYFGPGTRLTVL.

This clonotype was seen only a few times. V is TRBV20-1 and J is TRBJ2-3, with D unresolved. This CDR3 is 13 amino acids long. The V end was cut by 0 bases, the J end by 5 bases, with 9 bases between. CDR1 is DFQATT, CDR2 SNEGSKA, per germline (reference sequence). The CDR3: CSARDKGIDTQYF. The CDR3 DNA follows: TGCAGTGCTAGAGATAAGGGCATAGATACGCAGTATTTT.

A few counts support this clonotype. The genes are TRBV5-1 and TRBJ2-1; D assignment may be TRBD1 or TRBD2 (6 bases each). The CDR3 sequence is 14 residues long. The V end was cut by 4 bases, the J end by 6 bases, with 14 bases between. Germline-derived CDR1 and CDR2 are SGHRS and YFSETQ. The chain's CDR3 is CASSGNPGANEQFF. As DNA, the CDR3 is TGCGCCAGCAGCGGCAATCCGGGGGCCAATGAGCAGTTCTTC.

This clonotype occurred a few times. The chain uses TRBV28 and TRBJ2-3, with TRBD2 as a possible D gene (5 bases). Looked up from germline, CDR1 is MDHEN and CDR2 is SYDVKM. The CDR3 has 17 residues. V was cut by 2 bases and J by 1 base, with 16 bases left in between. The CDR3 DNA is TGTGCCAGCAGTTTAAATCCCCAGGAGCGGCGCACAGATACGCAGTATTTT. It codes for CASSLNPQERRTDTQYF.

Remarks on this clonotype: Relative to the germline gene, one junction end is altered; a read error may explain this. The chain carries TRBV6-1 and TRBJ2-3; 7 nucleotides match TRBD2. CDR1 and CDR2 (germline): MNHNS, SASEGT. The CDR3 runs 15 residues. This chain's CDR3 is CVSSEGAGGTDTQYF. The CDR3 coding sequence is TGTGTCAGCAGTGAAGGGGCGGGAGGCACAGATACGCAGTATTTT.

The rearrangement uses TRBV4-1 and TRBJ1-2, with 7 bases lining up with TRBD1. J gave up 2 bases and V 0 bases, and 9 bases lay outside the gene matches. The germline gives CDR1 MGHRA, CDR2 YSYEKL. The CDR3 totals 17 residues. For the CDR3, the DNA is TGCGCCAGCAGCCAAGAGGAGGCCGGCAGGGGGAACTATGGCTACACCTTC. Translating it yields CASSQEEAGRGNYGYTF.

The J gene is TRBJ1-2, the V gene TRBV9; the D is unclear. Germline loops: CDR1 SGDLS, CDR2 YYNGEE. Trimming left V 7 bases short and J 4 bases short, with 20 bases between. The CDR3 sequence is 15 residues long. The CDR3 here is CASSNNKDQSYGYTF. CDR3 nucleotide sequence: TGTGCCAGCTCCAACAATAAGGATCAGTCCTATGGCTACACCTTC.

V and J are TRBV7-9 and TRBJ2-7; no definite D call. The ends were cut back, 5 bases at V and 4 bases at J, with 21 bases in the middle. The CDR3 runs to 16 residues. Germline loops: CDR1 SEHNR, CDR2 FQNEAQ (reference sequence). CDR3 amino acids: CASSPRPGPRLYEQYF. In DNA form, the CDR3 reads TGTGCCAGCAGCCCCCGACCAGGTCCGCGTCTGTACGAGCAGTACTTC.

This clonotype appeared a single time. At one of its ends the junction is not consistent with the germline gene, which may arise from a read error. The chain has TRBV7-9 and TRBJ2-1, with 13 positions matching TRBD2. The CDR3 extends over 17 amino acids. CDR1 is SEHNR and CDR2 is FQNEAQ in the germline V gene (reference sequence). The CDR3 protein is CASSGTGTSGNYNERFF. CDR3 coding DNA: TGTGCCAGCAGCGGTACCGGGACTAGCGGGAATTACAATGAGCGGTTCTTC.

This clonotype came up a few times. This chain uses TRBV28 with TRBJ1-2; 7 nucleotides agree with TRBD1. Germline trimming cut 6 bases from V and 8 bases from J; bases unmatched to any gene: 18. The length of the CDR3 is 16 residues. Germline V gives CDR1 MDHEN, CDR2 SYDVKM. CDR3 sequence (DNA): TGTGCCAGCAGACGGAACCGGGACAGCGGCCTTTGGGGCTACACCTTC. Its protein product is CASRRNRDSGLWGYTF.

The rearrangement joins TRBV12-3 or TRBV12-4 to TRBJ1-4; TRBD1 agrees at 9 bases. The CDR3 contains 13 residues. V lost 3 bases, J lost 8 bases, and 1 base stayed unmatched. CDR3: CASSFTGGEKLFF. CDR3 nucleotides: TGTGCCAGCAGTTTCACAGGGGGCGAAAAACTGTTTTTT.

This sequence joins TRBV6-6 and TRBJ2-7; D gene uncertain. The germline V gene encodes CDR1 MNHNY and CDR2 SVGAGI (reference sequence). The V end was cut by 2 bases, the J end by 2 bases, with 4 bases between. There are 12 residues in the CDR3. CDR3 amino acids: CASSYLTYEQYF. The CDR3 coding sequence is TGTGCCAGCAGTTACCTAACCTACGAGCAGTACTTC.

There are a few counts of this clonotype. One end of the junction fails to match germline, which may point to a read error. The chain combines TRBV5-1 with TRBJ2-5; D may be TRBD1 (5 bases). The DNA end favors TRBJ2-7, so the J call may be wrong. This CDR3 contains 12 residues. The V gene's germline CDR1 is SGHRS and CDR2 YFSETQ. The CDR3 loop is CASSSTGDEQYF. The CDR3 DNA reads as TGTGCCAGCAGCTCCACAGGCGACGAGCAGTACTTC.

V is TRBV7-3 and J is TRBJ2-1; 11 bases match TRBD2. V trimming: 0 bases; J trimming: 0 bases; junction bases outside the gene matches: 10. The germline CDR1 and CDR2 sequences are SGHTA and FQGTGA. This CDR3 is 20 amino acids long. CDR3 loop: CASSLTTLAGDRLSYNEQFF. CDR3 nucleotide sequence: TGTGCCAGCAGCTTAACTACACTAGCGGGAGACCGGCTCTCCTACAATGAGCAGTTCTTC.

This sequence joins TRBV7-2 and TRBJ2-5, with a weak D call TRBD2 (5 bases). Germline values: CDR1 SGHTA, CDR2 FQGNSA. The CDR3 contains 13 residues. Trimming removed 5 bases at V and 11 bases at J, with 18 bases between. The CDR3 protein is CASSPGPMGGQYF. The CDR3 nucleotides are TGTGCCAGCAGCCCTGGGCCCATGGGCGGGCAGTACTTC.

The genes are TRBV20-1 and TRBJ2-1; 7 bases map to TRBD2. The CDR3 extends over 15 amino acids. Germline assignment: CDR1 DFQATT and CDR2 SNEGSKA (reference sequence). V dropped 4 bases and J dropped 2; count of bases not matched to a gene: 8. CDR3 loop: CSAIGGSGAYNEQFF. The CDR3 nucleotides read TGCAGTGCTATCGGCGGGAGTGGAGCCTACAATGAGCAGTTCTTC.

The J gene is TRBJ1-1, the V gene TRBV7-9, with a tentative D call TRBD1 (6 bases). The V gene's germline CDR1 is SEHNR and CDR2 FQNEAQ (reference sequence). The germline V and J ends were trimmed by 5 bases and 0 bases, with 16 bases remaining between them. There are 16 residues in the CDR3. CDR3 residues: CASSRGADLLNTEAFF. In DNA, the CDR3 is TGTGCCAGCAGCCGGGGGGCAGATCTATTGAACACTGAAGCTTTCTTT.

The chain is built from TRBV28 and TRBJ2-4; the D is unclear. This CDR3 is built from 16 residues. Per germline, CDR1 MDHEN and CDR2 SYDVKM. The V end was cut by 4 bases, the J end by 0 bases, with 13 bases between. The DNA for the CDR3 is TGTGCCAGCAGTTCCGGGTCCGTTTTAGCCAAAAACATTCAGTACTTC. Translation gives CASSSGSVLAKNIQYF. Based on the CDR3 plus reference TRBV28 and TRBJ2-4, the full variable domain is DVKVTQSSRYLVKRTGEKVFLECVQDMDHENMFWYRQDPGLGLRLIYFSYDVKMKEKGDIPEGYSVSREKKERFSLILESASTNQTSMYLCASSSGSVLAKNIQYFGAGTRLSVL.

The rearrangement links TRBV4-1 to TRBJ2-1; 7 bases map to TRBD1. V lost 1 base and J lost 4; bases outside the gene matches: 10. This CDR3 region has 17 residues. Germline CDR1 MGHRA, CDR2 YSYEKL. In DNA form, the CDR3 reads TGCGCCAGCAGCCAAGGCCCCAGGGACAGAGTATACAATGAGCAGTTCTTC. This translates into CASSQGPRDRVYNEQFF.

The gene calls are TRBV4-1 and TRBJ2-1; 8 nucleotides line up with TRBD2. Germline CDR1 reads MGHRA; CDR2 reads YSYEKL. Trimming took 0 bases from V and 6 from J; bases not matched to a gene: 10. This CDR3 has 17 amino acids. This CDR3 reads CASSQDAAGGALNEQFF. The CDR3 region has the DNA TGCGCCAGCAGCCAAGATGCGGCGGGAGGTGCACTCAATGAGCAGTTCTTC.